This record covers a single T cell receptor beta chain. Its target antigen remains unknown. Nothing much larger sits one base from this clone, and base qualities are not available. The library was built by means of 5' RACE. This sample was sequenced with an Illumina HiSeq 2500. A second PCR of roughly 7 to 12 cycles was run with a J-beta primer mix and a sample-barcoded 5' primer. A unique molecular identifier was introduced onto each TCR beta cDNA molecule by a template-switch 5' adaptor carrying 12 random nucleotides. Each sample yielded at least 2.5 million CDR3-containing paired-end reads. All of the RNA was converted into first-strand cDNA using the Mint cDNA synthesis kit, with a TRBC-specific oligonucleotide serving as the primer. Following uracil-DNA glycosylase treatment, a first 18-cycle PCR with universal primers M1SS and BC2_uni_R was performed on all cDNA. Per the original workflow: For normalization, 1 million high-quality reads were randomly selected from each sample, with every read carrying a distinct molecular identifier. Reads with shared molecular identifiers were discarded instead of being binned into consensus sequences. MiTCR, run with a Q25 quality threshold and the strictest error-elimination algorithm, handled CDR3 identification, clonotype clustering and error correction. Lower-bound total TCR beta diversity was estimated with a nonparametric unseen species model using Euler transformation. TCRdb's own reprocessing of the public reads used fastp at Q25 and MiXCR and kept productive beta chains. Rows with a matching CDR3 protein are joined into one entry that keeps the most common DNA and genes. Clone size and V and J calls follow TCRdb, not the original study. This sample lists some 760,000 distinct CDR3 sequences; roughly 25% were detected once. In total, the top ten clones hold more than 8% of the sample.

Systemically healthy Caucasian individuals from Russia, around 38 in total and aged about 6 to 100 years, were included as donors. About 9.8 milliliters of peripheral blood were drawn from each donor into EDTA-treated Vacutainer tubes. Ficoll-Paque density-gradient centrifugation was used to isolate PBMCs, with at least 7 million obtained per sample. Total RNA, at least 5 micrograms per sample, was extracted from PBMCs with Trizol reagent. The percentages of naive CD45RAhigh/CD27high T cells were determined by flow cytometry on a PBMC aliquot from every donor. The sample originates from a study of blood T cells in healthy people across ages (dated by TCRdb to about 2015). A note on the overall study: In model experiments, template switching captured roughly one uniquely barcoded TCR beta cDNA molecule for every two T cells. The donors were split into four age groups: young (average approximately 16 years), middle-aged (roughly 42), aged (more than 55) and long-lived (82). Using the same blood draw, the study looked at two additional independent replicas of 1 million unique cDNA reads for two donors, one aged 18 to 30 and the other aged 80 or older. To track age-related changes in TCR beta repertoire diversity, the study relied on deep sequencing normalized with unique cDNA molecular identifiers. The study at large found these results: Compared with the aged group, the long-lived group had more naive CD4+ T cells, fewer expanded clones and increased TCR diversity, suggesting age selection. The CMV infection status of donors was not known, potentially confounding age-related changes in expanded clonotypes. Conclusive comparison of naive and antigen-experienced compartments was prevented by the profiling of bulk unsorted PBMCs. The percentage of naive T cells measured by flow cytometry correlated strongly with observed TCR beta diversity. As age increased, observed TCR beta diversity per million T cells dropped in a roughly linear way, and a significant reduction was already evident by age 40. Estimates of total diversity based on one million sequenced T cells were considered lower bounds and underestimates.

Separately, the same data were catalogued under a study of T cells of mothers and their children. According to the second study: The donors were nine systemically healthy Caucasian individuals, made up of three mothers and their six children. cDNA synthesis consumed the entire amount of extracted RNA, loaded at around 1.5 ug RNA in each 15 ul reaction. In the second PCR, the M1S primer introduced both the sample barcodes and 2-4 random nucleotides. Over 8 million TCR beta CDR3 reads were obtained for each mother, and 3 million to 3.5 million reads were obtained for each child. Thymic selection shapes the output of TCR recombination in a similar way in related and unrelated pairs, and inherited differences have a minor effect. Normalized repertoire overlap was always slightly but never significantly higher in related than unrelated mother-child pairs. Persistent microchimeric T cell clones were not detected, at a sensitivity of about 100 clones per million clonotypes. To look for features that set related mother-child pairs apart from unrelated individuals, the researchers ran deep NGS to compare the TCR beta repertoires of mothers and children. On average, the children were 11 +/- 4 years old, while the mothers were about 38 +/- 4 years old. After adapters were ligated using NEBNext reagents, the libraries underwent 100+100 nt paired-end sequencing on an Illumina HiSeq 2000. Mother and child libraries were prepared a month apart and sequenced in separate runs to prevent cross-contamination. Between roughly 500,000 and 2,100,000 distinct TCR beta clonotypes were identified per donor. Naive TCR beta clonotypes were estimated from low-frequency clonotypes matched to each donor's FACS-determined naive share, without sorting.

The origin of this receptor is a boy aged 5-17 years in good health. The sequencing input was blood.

The CDR3 reads CASSLGPGAGAFF. The DNA sequence reads TGTGCCAGCAGCTTGGGTCCGGGGGCCGGGGCTTTCTTT. The rearrangement joined TRBV5-5 to TRBJ1-1; the D region possibly corresponds to TRBD1 (6 bases align). V is reduced by 0 bases and J by 11 bases, leaving a spacing of 14 bases between them. Looking up the germline V gene (reference sequence) yields CDR1 SGHKS and CDR2 YYEKEE. The CDR3 contains 13 residues, cysteine and phenylalanine counted. Just the 39-base CDR3 DNA is kept, in frame starting at base 1.